One sample yielded the 5 T cell receptor beta chains listed below, sequenced in a study of CD8 T cells in ankylosing spondylitis. TCRdb called the 5' RACE reads again in MiXCR, with one record for every CDR3 protein. There are 130,000 to 150,000 distinct CDR3 sequences in the sample; 6.5% to 8.5% occur only once, and 7.3% lies in the top ten. Sequencing input: synovial fluid, either unsorted or a sorted T cell fraction (not recorded which). All receptors come from a male donor with ankylosing spondylitis.

The rearrangement uses TRBV20-1 and TRBJ1-1; D is unresolved. This CDR3 spans 13 amino acids. V dropped 2 bases and J dropped 5 bases, with 12 bases sitting between them. Germline V gives CDR1 DFQATT, CDR2 SNEGSKA (reference sequence). CDR3 nucleotides: TGCAGTGCTAGAACGTTTCCGGGAACTGAAGCTTTCTTT. This translates into CSARTFPGTEAFF.

The chain recombines TRBV19 with TRBJ2-1; TRBD1 aligns across 10 bases. The V segment lost 4 bases and the J segment 10 bases; nucleotides outside the gene matches: 10. The CDR3 sequence is 15 residues long. Per the germline V gene, CDR1 is LNHDA and CDR2 is SQIVND (reference sequence). This CDR3 is CASSTRTGGPQEQFF. CDR3 nucleotides: TGTGCCAGTAGTACCCGGACAGGGGGACCCCAAGAGCAGTTCTTC.

This clonotype was seen many times. The gene calls are TRBV6-1 and TRBJ2-4, with D possibly matching TRBD1 (5 bases). The CDR3 consists of 15 residues. V was trimmed by 6 bases and J by 2 bases, leaving 14 bases between them. Per germline, CDR1 MNHNS and CDR2 SASEGT. The CDR3 DNA reads as TGTGCCAGCAGCACAAGGGGCTTGACCAAAAACATTCAGTACTTC. Translated, it gives CASSTRGLTKNIQYF.

This clonotype showed up many times. The chain has TRBV12-3 or TRBV12-4 and TRBJ2-7; 9 bases map to TRBD2. Germline trimming cut 8 bases from V and 9 bases from J; bases unmatched to any gene: 14. This CDR3 is 14 amino acids long. In DNA, the CDR3 is TGTGCCAGCCTTATAGATAGCGGGGGAGGCCGGCAGTACTTC. Its protein product is CASLIDSGGGRQYF.

The rearrangement joins TRBV7-2 to TRBJ2-3; TRBD2 matches 10 bases. The CDR3 is made up of 16 amino acids. Germline CDR1 reads SGHTA; CDR2 reads FQGNSA. The trim removed 1 base at V and 5 bases at J, leaving 6 bases unmatched. Here the CDR3 reads CASSLGSGGVRDTQYF. DNA for the CDR3: TGTGCCAGCAGCTTAGGGAGCGGGGGGGTACGAGATACGCAGTATTTT.